Shown below are 4 T cell receptor beta chains from a single sample sequenced in a study of T cell responses to AZD1222 COVID-19 vaccine. Repertoires were generated with immunoSEQ multiplex PCR, while TCRdb's copy carries only in-frame clones and drops some. This table holds approximately 130,000 clones, about 90% found once. The sequences come from peripheral blood, collected on day 0 of AZD1222 vaccination. Source of these receptors: an adult in good health.

The V call is TRBV5-6, the J call TRBJ1-2, with unresolved D. Per the germline V gene, CDR1 is SGHDT and CDR2 is YYEEEE. V dropped 0 bases and J dropped 3 bases, with 15 bases sitting between them. The CDR3 has 16 amino acids. Here the CDR3 DNA reads TGTGCCAGCAGCTTGGGCAGGACCCTCGAGCACTATGGCTACACCTTC. Amino acid sequence: CASSLGRTLEHYGYTF.

This clone was picked up one time. The rearrangement links TRBV28 to TRBJ1-2; the D gene is possibly TRBD1 (6 bases). In germline, CDR1 is MDHEN, CDR2 SYDVKM. This CDR3 has 12 amino acids. Trimming stripped 10 bases from V and 6 bases from J, with 15 bases between. The CDR3 sequence: CATLQGLNGYTF. In DNA, the CDR3 is TGTGCCACTTTACAGGGTTTGAATGGCTACACCTTC.

The chain is built from TRBV4-1 and TRBJ1-1, with D tentatively TRBD1 (5 bases). Per germline, CDR1 MGHRA and CDR2 YSYEKL. The CDR3 is 14 amino acids. V was cut by 2 bases and J by 1 base, with 8 bases left in between. As DNA, the CDR3 is TGCGCCAGCAGCCAACCCGACAGGAACACTGAAGCTTTCTTT. Protein: CASSQPDRNTEAFF.

The J gene is TRBJ2-1, the V gene TRBV4-2, with D uncertain. The CDR3 loop spans 13 amino acids. Trimming removed 5 bases from V and 6 bases from J, with 11 bases in between. Germline values: CDR1 LGHNA, CDR2 YNFKEQ. The CDR3 DNA is TGTGCCAGCAGCTCCGCCCGGGCCAATGAGCAGTTCTTC. Translated: CASSSARANEQFF.